This T cell receptor (beta chain) was obtained from a study of cytomegalovirus exposure and HLA in healthy donors. Background on the study: Earlier results showed approximately 110 million unique TCR beta sequences derived from roughly 180 million T cells. An early release of data contained approximately 80 million unique TCRs, which came from HLA-typed donors.

The PCR had 60 Vbeta and 13 Jbeta primers. Method: immunoSEQ multiplex PCR; TCRdb's copy keeps in-frame clones and lacks some. The data show about 210,000 clones, about 85% seen once. Notes on this clone: Its target is not known.

The study's findings and limits: Later analysis identified several of the most significant clusters that appeared linked to common viral pathogens. Sequencing depth across donors, presence/absence analyses assumed, was roughly uniform.

With 4 bases removed from V and 5 bases from J, the gap between germline ends came to 11 bases. Looked up from germline, CDR1 is MNHNS and CDR2 is SASEGT. CDR3 length: 13 amino acids. V is TRBV6-1 and J is TRBJ2-5; TRBD2 might be the D (6 bases). Sequenced: PBMCs. This clonotype originated in a girl aged 2 to 9 in good health and CMV-seronegative. CDR3: CASSVGGWETQYF. The DNA of the CDR3 is TGTGCCAGCAGTGTTGGGGGGTGGGAGACCCAGTACTTC.